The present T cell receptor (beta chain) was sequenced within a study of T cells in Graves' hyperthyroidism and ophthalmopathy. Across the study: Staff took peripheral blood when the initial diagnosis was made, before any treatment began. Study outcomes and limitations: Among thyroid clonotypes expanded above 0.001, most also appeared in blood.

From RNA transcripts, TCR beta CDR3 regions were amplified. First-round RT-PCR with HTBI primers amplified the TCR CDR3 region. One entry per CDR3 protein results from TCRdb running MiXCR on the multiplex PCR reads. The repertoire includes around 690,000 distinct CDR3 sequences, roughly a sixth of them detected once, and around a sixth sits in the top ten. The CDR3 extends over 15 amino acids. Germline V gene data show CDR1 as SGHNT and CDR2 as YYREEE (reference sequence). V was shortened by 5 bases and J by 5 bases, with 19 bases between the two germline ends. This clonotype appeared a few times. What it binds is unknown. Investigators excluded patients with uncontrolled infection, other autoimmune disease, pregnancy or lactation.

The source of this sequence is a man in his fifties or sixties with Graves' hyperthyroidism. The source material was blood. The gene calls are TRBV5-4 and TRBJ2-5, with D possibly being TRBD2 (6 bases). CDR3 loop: CASSSGGLGSETQYF. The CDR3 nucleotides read TGTGCCAGCAGTTCCGGGGGATTGGGATCTGAGACCCAGTACTTC.